This section outlines one T cell receptor (beta chain) sequence together with its context. This clonotype was found a few times. It has no known antigen specificity. Base qualities are missing; no much larger clone stands one base away. Trimming accounts for 4 bases at V and 0 bases at J, while the number of junction bases matched to no gene is 5. The germline V gene encodes CDR1 SGDLS and CDR2 YYNGEE. Inclusive of the bounding cysteine and phenylalanine, the CDR3 is 15 residues long. CDR3 DNA is the only sequence kept; it has 45 bases, read in frame from the first base. Any patient with an uncontrolled infection, another autoimmune disease, pregnancy or lactation was excluded. Diagnoses relied on clinical symptoms, serum thyroxine and TRAb, thyroid ultrasound and orbital computed tomography. Total RNA was extracted using Trizol reagent, and RNA quality was assessed on an Agilent 2100 Bioanalyzer. This entry comes from a study of T cells in Graves' hyperthyroidism and ophthalmopathy (dated by TCRdb to the late 2010s). About the full investigation: A discovery cohort of about 95 patients, about 44 with Graves' ophthalmopathy and under 60 with stable Graves' hyperthyroidism, was used to find distinguishing TCR V-J signatures. Prospective prediction of ophthalmopathy was tested in an independent validation cohort consisting of roughly 20 hyperthyroidism patients and some 15 patients who later progressed to ophthalmopathy. The roughly 100 discovery patients were randomly divided into training and test sets at a 7:3 ratio. Thyroid tissue and blood T-cell repertoires from six Graves' hyperthyroidism patients were also compared in the study. After blood sampling, hyperthyroidism patients were treated with methimazole at a starting dose of 30 mg daily, and ophthalmopathy patients were treated with high-dose intravenous methylprednisolone. According to the paper, TCR Vbeta CDR3 sequencing was carried out on around 140 peripheral blood samples, which came from under 50 ophthalmopathy, around 75 hyperthyroidism and roughly 17 progressor patients.

What the research found in general, with its limitations: During validation, the model predicted progression to ophthalmopathy a median of around six months ahead of onset, with just under 71% sensitivity and more than 72% specificity. Blood samples also contained most of the expanded thyroid clonotypes (frequency above 0.001), which suggests that blood repertoires may reflect thyroid immune responses. In cross-validation, a model built on a 13 V-J signature told ophthalmopathy apart from stable hyperthyroidism with 87.88% sensitivity and around 81% specificity, and in testing the same model reached 80%/75%. No statistical method was used to fix the sample size in advance, and group allocation was not hidden from the investigators.

The TCR beta CDR3 regions were amplified from the RNA transcripts. A first-round RT-PCR of the TCR CDR3 used the HTBI primer set with the Qiagen OneStep RT-PCR kit. The libraries were constructed in a second round of multiplex PCR and then size-selected and purified. Paired-end sequencing of the libraries was performed with 100 bp reads on an Illumina HiSeq2000. Per the source publication's procedure: Raw data were processed with SOAPnuke, discarding reads with adapters, uncalled bases, mean Phred below 15, or no exact constant-primer or identifier match. COPE v1.2.5 was used to merge high-quality paired reads, and clonotypes were defined as unique nucleotide sequences. MiTCR v1.1 was used to align clonotypes to the IMGT TRBV, TRBD and TRBJ reference segments. The analysis included only V-J combinations with a frequency above 0.0001, which together covered 99% to 99.2% of the repertoires. A TCS score was defined as the ratio between F50 (clonal expansion) and ExV (chaos), using BLOSUM62-based TCRdist between CDR3 peptides within each V-J. Welch's t-statistics and random forest reduced 514 V-J features to 10 to 15, which were used in a naive Bayes classifier (R e1071). The similarity between thyroid and blood repertoires was quantified using the Morisita-Horn index. Using fastp trimming at Q25 and MiXCR clonotype assembly, TCRdb reanalyzed the public sequencing data and kept in-frame beta chains. Here each entry gathers all rows of one CDR3 protein and keeps the most common genes and DNA. These V and J calls originate from TCRdb's pipeline instead of the authors' own analysis. The sample table records 500,000 to 600,000 distinct CDR3 sequences; roughly 45% of these occur just once. About two fifths of the sample lies in the top ten.

The clonotype was recovered from an adult woman with Graves' disease, either hyperthyroidism or ophthalmopathy (not recorded which). In this chain, TRBV9 is recombined with TRBJ2-7; the central 9 bases match TRBD2. Input material: peripheral blood or thyroid tissue (not recorded which). For the CDR3, the sequence is CASSFEREASYEQYF. DNA sequence: TGTGCCAGCAGCTTCGAGCGGGAGGCCTCCTACGAGCAGTACTTC.